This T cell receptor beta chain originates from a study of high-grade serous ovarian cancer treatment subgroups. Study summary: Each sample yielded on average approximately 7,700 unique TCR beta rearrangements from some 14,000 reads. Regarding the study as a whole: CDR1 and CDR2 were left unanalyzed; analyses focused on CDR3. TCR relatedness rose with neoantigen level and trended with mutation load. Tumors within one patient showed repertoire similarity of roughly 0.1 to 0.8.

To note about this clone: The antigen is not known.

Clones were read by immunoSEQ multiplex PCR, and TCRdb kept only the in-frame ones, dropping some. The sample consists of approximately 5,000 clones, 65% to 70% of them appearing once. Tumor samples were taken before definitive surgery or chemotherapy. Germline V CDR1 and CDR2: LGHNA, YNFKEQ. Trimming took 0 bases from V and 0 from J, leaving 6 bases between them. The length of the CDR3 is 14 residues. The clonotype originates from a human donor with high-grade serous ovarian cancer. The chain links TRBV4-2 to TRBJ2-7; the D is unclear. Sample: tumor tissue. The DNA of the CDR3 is TGTGCCAGCAGCCAAGATCCAGGCTCCTACGAGCAGTACTTC. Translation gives CASSQDPGSYEQYF.